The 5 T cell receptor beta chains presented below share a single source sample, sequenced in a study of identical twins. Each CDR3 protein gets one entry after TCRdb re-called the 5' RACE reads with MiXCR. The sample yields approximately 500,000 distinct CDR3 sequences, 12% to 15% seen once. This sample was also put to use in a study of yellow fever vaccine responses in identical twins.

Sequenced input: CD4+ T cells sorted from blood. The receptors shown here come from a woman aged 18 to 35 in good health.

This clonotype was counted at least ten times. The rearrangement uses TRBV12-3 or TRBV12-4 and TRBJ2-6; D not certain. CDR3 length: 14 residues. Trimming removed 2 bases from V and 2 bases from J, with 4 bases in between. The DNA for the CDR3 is TGTGCCAGCAGTTTATGGACTGGGGCCAACGTCCTGACTTTC. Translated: CASSLWTGANVLTF.

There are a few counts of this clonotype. CDR3 in DNA: TGTGCCATCAGTGAGGGTCCTAGCGAGGCTTACGAGCAGTACTTC. Translation: CAISEGPSEAYEQYF. This chain joins TRBV10-3 and TRBJ2-7; maybe TRBD2 (6 bases). With 2 bases removed from V and 4 bases from J, the gap between germline ends came to 15 bases. The CDR3 sequence is 15 residues long. Germline lookup yields CDR1 ENHRY and CDR2 SYGVKD.

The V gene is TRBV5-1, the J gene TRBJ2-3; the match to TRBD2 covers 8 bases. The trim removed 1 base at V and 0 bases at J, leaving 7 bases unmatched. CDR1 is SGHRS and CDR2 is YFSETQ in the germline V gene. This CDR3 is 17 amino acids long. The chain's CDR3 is CASSLTSGTTSTDTQYF. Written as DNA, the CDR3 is TGCGCCAGCAGCTTGACTAGCGGAACCACTAGCACAGATACGCAGTATTTT.

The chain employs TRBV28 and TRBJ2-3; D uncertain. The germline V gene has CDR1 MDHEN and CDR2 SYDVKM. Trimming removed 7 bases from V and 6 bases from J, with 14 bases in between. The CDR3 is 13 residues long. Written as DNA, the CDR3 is TGTGCCAGCACCCAGAGGTCGGTGGATACGCAGTATTTT. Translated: CASTQRSVDTQYF.

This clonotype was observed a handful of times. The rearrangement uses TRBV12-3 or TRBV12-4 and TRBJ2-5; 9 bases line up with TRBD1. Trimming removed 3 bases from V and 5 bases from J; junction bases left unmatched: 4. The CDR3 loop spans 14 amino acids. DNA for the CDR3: TGTGCCAGCAGTTTTCACAGGGGGCTCGAGACCCAGTACTTC. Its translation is CASSFHRGLETQYF.